This TCR beta chain was sequenced in a study of cytomegalovirus exposure and HLA in healthy donors (dated by TCRdb to about 2017). Some background on the complete study: An earlier analysis of about 530 of the donors reported about 300 Gb of sequence data and 95 million to 140 million unique TCR beta sequences obtained from about 200 million T cells. Because of strong linkage in the cohort, four to six DR-DQ haplotypes were treated as single units for association and clustering. Besides the first cohort of 666 subjects, a separate validation cohort made up of 95 to 150 different subjects was used. A later genetic analysis took genome-wide SNP genotypes for about 65% of the 666 donors and used that subset as a discovery cohort. The study aimed to test whether cataloging public T cell receptors could reveal signatures of past pathogen exposure. An early release covering roughly 600 HLA-typed donors comprised approximately 300 gigabases of sequencing data and approximately 80 million unique TCR sequences. To study patterns of TCR occurrence, a later analysis re-analyzed previously published TCR beta repertoires from just over 650 donors and added high-resolution HLA genotyping. Among 300 to 450 genotyped donors of the cohort, an average of approximately 240,000 unique TCR beta nucleotide sequences were sequenced per donor, about a sixth of them non-productive. The number of typed donors differed by locus: about 629-640 for A, B, C, DRB1 and DQB1; approximately 520 for DQA1; fewer than 610 for DPA1; and roughly 470 for DPB1. HLA typing covered class I and class II loci at four-digit resolution. Rather than drawing on any new phenotypic data, the later analysis identified candidate immune exposures from TCR beta sequences and the way those sequences occurred across donors. Among the roughly 390 genotyped donors, around 81% belonged to the genetic ancestry cluster associated with self-reported Caucasian donors. An earlier analysis of 587 of the donors applied high-throughput TCR beta sequencing to assess whether each TCR beta V gene segment acted as functional or pseudogenic. To predict cytomegalovirus infection status, the study combined high-throughput TCR immunosequencing, statistical association of individual TCRs with disease status, and machine learning. Donor age, sex, ethnicity and CMV serostatus were compiled alongside the repertoire data. Using immunosequencing, the study profiled T cell repertoires from 666 subjects and related those repertoires to cytomegalovirus serostatus. All discovery cohort repertoires had been generated using a single sequencing platform.

The method behind the library was the immunoSEQ multiplex PCR assay. A mixture of 60 forward primers for TCR Vbeta segments and 13 reverse primers for TCR Jbeta segments was used in the multiplex PCR. The CDR3 region of rearranged TCR beta genes was amplified from genomic DNA by a multiplex PCR assay. On the Illumina HiSeq System, the amplified TCR beta libraries were sequenced as 87-base-pair reads. The authors processed their data as follows. A later analysis counted about 82 million unique TCR beta chains across the 670 or so repertoires, and about 10 million of these chains were shared by at least two donors. Raw reads were error-corrected and collapsed into unique sequences with a nearest-neighbor algorithm that merged closely related sequences to remove PCR and sequencing errors. To assign V, D and J gene segments, CDR3 sequences were aligned to IMGT reference sequences. For a sequence to be retained, a match of at least six nucleotides was required to both a V gene segment and a J gene segment. A rearrangement counted as productive if the CDR3 had no stop codons and remained in frame with V and J, and every other rearrangement counted as non-productive. Following IMGT convention, CDR3 was defined as the stretch from the second conserved V-encoded cysteine to the conserved J-encoded phenylalanine. The earlier analysis of around 640 of the donors excluded sequences that lacked an unambiguous match to a single V gene segment. In an earlier analysis of almost 600 of the donors, a V segment was called functional when productive rearrangements were above 56.7%, and segregating when the standard deviation between donors exceeded 5%. A statistical classification framework was built to diagnose cytomegalovirus status from the catalog of TCR beta chain sequences. In a later analysis, TCR nucleotide sequences were compared against IMGT/GENE-DB human TR gene sequences so that V and J genes could be assigned. The TCRdist pipeline was used in a later analysis to assign CDR3 sequences and most-parsimonious VDJ recombination scenarios. In a later analysis, each TCR beta chain was defined by its CDR3 amino acid sequence together with its V-gene family, and reads without a unique V-gene family were excluded. A later analysis removed several hundred highly shared, low-generation-probability nucleotide sequences to deal with suspected cross-contamination and a sequencing artifact. In a later analysis, a clonal expansion index for each public chain was calculated from normalized within-repertoire ranks of inferred template counts. A later analysis computed generation probabilities with a VDJ recombination model fitted to out-of-frame rearrangements, and checked the results against IGoR. In a later analysis, hypergeometric tests were used to score TCR-TCR, TCR-HLA and TCR-CMV co-occurrence, with a repertoire-size bias correction applied to TCR pairs. A later analysis estimated false discovery rates by permuting HLA or CMV assignments 20 times. A later analysis grouped co-occurring TCRs with DBSCAN, adding TCRdist sequence similarity when clustering within HLA-allele-positive subsets. Repertoires with fewer than 30,000 or more than 120,000 public chains were left out of co-occurrence clustering, as were about 5 repertoires with anomalous nucleotide sharing. TCRdb's version of the immuneACCESS table is confined to in-frame rearrangements and falls short of the full clone set. An unresolved V gene accounts for under half of the shortfall where checked; the remainder is of unknown origin. The DNA gave D and trimming, while V, J and clone size come from that table. Present in this sample are 150,000 to 200,000 clones, roughly 82% of which were seen just once. About 1.5% of the sample belongs to the ten largest clones.

In regard to this clone: Its antigen specificity is not known. Base qualities were left out, and no much larger clone turns up one base away.

The cohort comprised hundreds of healthy bone marrow donors. At the time of sampling, every cohort member was nominally healthy, though immune exposures that went unrecorded were likely present. The donor tested CMV seronegative and was one of the 352 seronegative cohort members. Each donor provided a peripheral blood sample, and peripheral blood mononuclear cells were used for TCR beta sequencing. Genomic DNA was extracted from the blood cell samples with the Qiagen DNeasy Blood Extraction Kit. On the study overall, not on this receptor specifically: In a later analysis, most CMV-associated TCR beta chains were found to appear HLA-restricted, with HLA associations seemingly driven largely by CMV exposure. CMV serostatus was the only immune exposure information available for the cohort. A later analysis found that TCR association rates varied across HLA loci, with DRB1 alleles showing the most associated TCRs and HLA-C alleles the fewest. The sequencing pipeline was judged likely to have produced a cluster of highly shared sequence variants as a technical artifact. Across donors, most TCR sequences were observed very rarely, whereas some public TCRs were present in many individuals. A few of the identified cytomegalovirus-associated TCR beta chains were confirmed in vitro to be specific for cytomegalovirus antigens. The classifier was reported to diagnose cytomegalovirus status with high specificity and sensitivity in both the original and validation cohorts. Only TCR beta chains were sequenced in this cohort, and the absence of alpha or paired-chain data limited detectable features. In a later genetic analysis, fewer N-insertions in productive TCRs were reported among donors in an Asian-associated ancestry cluster than the roughly 640-donor mean. The authors suggested that the approach could potentially be generalized to other disease states and immunological phenotypes. The study listed 170 or so TCR beta chains as associated with cytomegalovirus. Assigning TCR associations to individual alleles was difficult when HLA alleles, especially DR and DQ, strongly co-occurred. Correlated functional status among segregating V segments might reflect linkage disequilibrium, but an unknown experimental factor could not be ruled out. In a later analysis, HLA-associated TCR beta chains showed more clonal expansion and lower generation probabilities than non-associated chains that were equally common. In a later analysis, several top co-occurrence clusters were reported to appear linked to parvovirus B19, influenza, CMV and Epstein-Barr virus. Because counts were too low, 15 to 20 rarely observed V segments, including chromosome 9 orphons, were left out of the earlier analysis of approximately 580 of the donors. Specific HLA alleles were associated with 15,000 to 20,000 TCR beta sequences at a false discovery rate of 0.05 in a later analysis. Roughly uniform sequencing depth across donors was assumed in presence/absence analyses, although this assumption may not hold. In an earlier analysis of about 600 of the donors, most TCR beta V segments appeared in productive rearrangements about 90% or about 30% of the time, broadly matching IMGT annotations. A further reported finding was that TCR beta sequences accurately predicted the HLA-A and HLA-B alleles for most subjects in the first cohort. Because HLA typing was unavailable for some donors at each locus, only the typed subset was used in association tests. An association between a missense DCLRE1C variant and V-gene and J-gene trimming of TCR beta chains was found in a later genetic analysis and replicated in an independent cohort.

The specimen was PBMCs. The TCR sequence derives from a middle-aged man in good health and CMV-seronegative.

The base sequence is TGTGCCAGTAGTACCCGGGGCGGGAGCTCCTACGAGCAGTACTTC. The resulting protein is CASSTRGGSSYEQYF. The sequence is built from TRBV19 and TRBJ2-7; 7 central nucleotides agree with TRBD2. CDR1 and CDR2, per the germline V gene (reference sequence), are LNHDA and SQIVND. Including the terminal cysteine and phenylalanine, the CDR3 comprises 15 residues. Just CDR3 DNA is preserved here, 45 bases in frame from base 1. The junction shows trimming of 4 bases on V and 0 bases on J, and the gene matches do not reach 6 bases of it.